The source of this T cell receptor beta chain is a study of cytomegalovirus exposure and HLA in healthy donors. The CDR3 has 15 amino acids. Looked up from germline, CDR1 is LNHDA and CDR2 is SQIVND (reference sequence). V was cut by 6 bases and J by 0 bases, with 15 bases left in between. Some clones are missing from TCRdb's copy, which holds only in-frame ones; the method was immunoSEQ multiplex PCR. This sample has tens of thousands of clones, with roughly 84% found just once. Note on this clone: What it binds is unknown.

The study's findings and limits: Both high specificity and high sensitivity reportedly marked the classifier's diagnosis of cytomegalovirus status.

This clonotype was sampled from a woman in her late teens or twenties in good health and CMV-seropositive. The sequencing input was PBMCs. The rearrangement joins TRBV19 to TRBJ2-7; D perhaps matches TRBD1 (7 bases). The CDR3 DNA sequence: TGTGCCAGTAGATCTCGCGGGGACAGCTCCTACGAGCAGTACTTC. Its translation is CASRSRGDSSYEQYF.